A selection of T cell receptor beta chains follows, all from one sample in a study of T cell changes during pregnancy in multiple sclerosis. Clones were read by immunoSEQ multiplex PCR, and TCRdb kept only the in-frame ones, dropping some. The sample holds tens of thousands of clones, around nine tenths seen once. The sample in question was peripheral blood, obtained in the third trimester of pregnancy. The receptors were sampled from a female donor in good health, enrolled as a control in a pregnancy study. The CDR3 runs from the conserved cysteine through the conserved F or W. D genes are given only for firm matches. Clone size is not always given. Where it is, it says once, few, many or a class for expanded clones.

V,size,length,J,D,DNA,CDR3
TRBV5-1,.,15,TRBJ1-5,.,TGCGCCAGCAGCGTAGGGGTGGCGCTGGGACAGCCCCAGCATTTT,CASSVGVALGQPQHF
TRBV9,.,15,TRBJ2-7,.,TGTGCCAGCAGCTCCGGGACTCTGGGGCGCTACGAGCAGTACTTC,CASSSGTLGRYEQYF
TRBV5-6,.,15,TRBJ2-3,TRBD1,TGTGCCAGCAGCATCACGACAGGGGGCACAGATACGCAGTATTTT,CASSITTGGTDTQYF
TRBV7-2,.,13,TRBJ2-1,.,TGTGCCAGCAGCTTAGTCGAGGTCTCTGAGCAGTTCTTC,CASSLVEVSEQFF
TRBV19,.,16,TRBJ2-3,.,TGTGCCAGTAGTATAGGGGTGACTACGAGCACAGATACGCAGTATTTT,CASSIGVTTSTDTQYF
TRBV6-5,.,14,TRBJ2-7,.,TGTGCCAGCAGTTACTCCAGGGACATTTACGAGCAGTACTTC,CASSYSRDIYEQYF
TRBV7-2,.,12,TRBJ2-7,.,TGTGCCAGCAGCTCGCGCTCCTACGAGCAGTACTTC,CASSSRSYEQYF
TRBV6-5,.,11,TRBJ2-7,.,TGTGCCAGCAGTCGGGAAGGCGAGCAGTACTTC,CASSREGEQYF
TRBV2,.,17,TRBJ2-1,TRBD1,TGTGCCAGCAGTCAGGGACAGGGGTTTAGCCCCTACAATGAGCAGTTCTTC,CASSQGQGFSPYNEQFF
TRBV4-1,.,16,TRBJ2-1,TRBD2,TGCGCCAGCAGCCAAGATCGCGGCCTAGCGGGGTCTGAGCAGTTCTTC,CASSQDRGLAGSEQFF
TRBV27,.,15,TRBJ2-2,.,TGTGCCAGCAGTTTCGCGGGGGCAAACACCGGGGAGCTGTTTTTT,CASSFAGANTGELFF
TRBV5-4,once,15,TRBJ2-5,TRBD2,TGTGCCAGCAGCCTTCCGGGGGGAGAGGGAGAGACCCAGTACTTC,CASSLPGGEGETQYF
TRBV18,once,16,TRBJ2-5,TRBD1,TGTGCCAGCTCCCACGGGGCAGGGGGCATAGGCGAGACCCAGTACTTC,CASSHGAGGIGETQYF
TRBV5-5,.,16,TRBJ1-5,TRBD1,TGTGCCAGCAGCTTGGAGTCAGGGGGCTACGGTCAGCCCCAGCATTTT,CASSLESGGYGQPQHF
TRBV6-5,.,15,TRBJ1-6,TRBD1,TGTGCCAGCAGTCCGCGACAGGGGCCGGGATCACCCCTCCACTTT,CASSPRQGPGSPLHF
TRBV19,once,14,TRBJ1-5,.,TGTGCCAGTAGTGTACAGGGTAGCAATCAGCCCCAGCATTTT,CASSVQGSNQPQHF
TRBV11-2,.,18,TRBJ2-3,TRBD2,TGTGCCAGCAGCCGGGCAGCTAGCGGGGGGATTTTCACAGATACGCAGTATTTT,CASSRAASGGIFTDTQYF
TRBV18,few,15,TRBJ1-5,TRBD1,TGTGCCAGCTCATCGACAGGGGATGGTGGTCAGCCCCAGCATTTT,CASSSTGDGGQPQHF
TRBV28,.,15,TRBJ1-1,TRBD1,TGTGCCAGCAGTTTCGGACAGGGGTTGTATACTGAAGCTTTCTTT,CASSFGQGLYTEAFF
TRBV7-8,.,16,TRBJ2-5,.,TGTGCCAGCAGCTTAGAAGGAATGGGGGGACGAGAGACCCAGTACTTC,CASSLEGMGGRETQYF
TRBV13,.,15,TRBJ2-1,TRBD2,TGTGCCAGCAGCCCCAGGCGGGGGGGCCTAAATGAGCAGTTCTTC,CASSPRRGGLNEQFF
TRBV11-1,.,16,TRBJ2-7,.,TGTGCCAGCAGCCCCCAAGCAGGAACTAGAGAGGACGAGCAGTACTTC,CASSPQAGTREDEQYF
TRBV28,.,17,TRBJ2-3,.,TGTGCCAGCAGTTCCCCAACGGCGGGGATAGCAAAAGATACGCAGTATTTT,CASSSPTAGIAKDTQYF
TRBV7-3,.,15,TRBJ2-2,.,TGTGCCAGCAGCCCCGCCCAGGGGGGTACCGGGGAGCTGTTTTTT,CASSPAQGGTGELFF
TRBV5-6,.,16,TRBJ2-5,.,TGTGCCAGCAGCTTGAGTGGGACTGTGAATCAAGAGACCCAGTACTTC,CASSLSGTVNQETQYF
TRBV6-6,.,11,TRBJ2-5,.,TGTGCCAGCGGGGGCTCCGAGACCCAGTACTTC,CASGGSETQYF
TRBV2,.,13,TRBJ1-1,.,TGTGCCAGCAGTGATGCGGTGAACACTGAAGCTTTCTTT,CASSDAVNTEAFF
TRBV6-1,.,14,TRBJ2-1,.,TGTGCCAGCAGCCTGAGGGCGGAGTCCCATGAGCAGTTCTTC,CASSLRAESHEQFF
TRBV5-6,.,13,TRBJ2-4,TRBD2,TGTGCCAGCAGCCCGGGGGGACGAAACATTCAGTACTTC,CASSPGGRNIQYF
TRBV5-1,.,15,TRBJ2-5,TRBD2,TGCGCCAGCAGCTTGGGGACTAGCGGGCAAGAGACCCAGTACTTC,CASSLGTSGQETQYF
TRBV30,.,13,TRBJ1-1,TRBD1,TGTGCCGGGCCGGGGACAGGGGCCACTGAAGCTTTCTTT,CAGPGTGATEAFF
TRBV11-2,.,17,TRBJ2-1,TRBD2,TGTGCCAGCAGCTTAGTACAGGGACTAGCGGGCTACAATGAGCAGTTCTTC,CASSLVQGLAGYNEQFF
TRBV10-3,.,16,TRBJ2-3,TRBD2,TGTGCCATCAGTGTAATTGAGGGAGGGAGCACAGATACGCAGTATTTT,CAISVIEGGSTDTQYF